This TCR beta chain is drawn from a study of lymphopenia after photon versus proton radiotherapy. Findings and limits, study-wide: Only patients who died were analyzed for survival; proton advantage is unproven. After lymphocyte nadir, photon-treated repertoires showed oligoclonal expansion, especially CD8+ Temra.

Only in-frame clones appear in the TCRdb table, and some are missing; sequencing was by immunoSEQ multiplex PCR. The table has 35,000 to 50,000 clones, around 90% seen once. CDR1 and CDR2 from the germline V gene are SEHNR and FQNEAQ (reference sequence). The V and J ends lost 5 bases and 1 base respectively, with 17 bases between them. The CDR3 contains 16 residues. This clone is classed as medium-sized (0.01 to 0.1%). The antigen remains undetermined. The chain recombines TRBV7-9 with TRBJ1-1; possible D gene TRBD1, 5 bases. The origin of this receptor is a man aged 55 to 70 with cholangiocarcinoma. The source material was peripheral blood, sampled from a patient treated with photon-based radiotherapy. CDR3 coding DNA: TGTGCCAGCAGCCGAGGCCCGGGGCCGTGGAACACTGAAGCTTTCTTT. This gives the protein CASSRGPGPWNTEAFF.